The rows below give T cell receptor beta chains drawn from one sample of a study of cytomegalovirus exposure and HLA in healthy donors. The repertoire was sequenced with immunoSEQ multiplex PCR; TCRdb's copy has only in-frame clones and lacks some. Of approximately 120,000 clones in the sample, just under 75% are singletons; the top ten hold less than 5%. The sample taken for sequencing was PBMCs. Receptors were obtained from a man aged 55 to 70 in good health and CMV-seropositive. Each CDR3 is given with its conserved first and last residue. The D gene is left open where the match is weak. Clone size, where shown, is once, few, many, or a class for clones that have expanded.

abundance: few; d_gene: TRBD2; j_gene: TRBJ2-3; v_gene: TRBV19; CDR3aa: CASSIVSTSGGDTQYF; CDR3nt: TGTGCCAGTAGTATAGTTTCGACTAGCGGGGGAGATACGCAGTATTTT
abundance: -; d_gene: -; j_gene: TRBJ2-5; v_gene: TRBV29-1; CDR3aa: CSGGTQETQYF; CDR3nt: TGCAGCGGTGGGACTCAAGAGACCCAGTACTTC
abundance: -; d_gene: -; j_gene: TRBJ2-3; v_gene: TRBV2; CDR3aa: CASSVDTFTDTQYF; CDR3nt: TGTGCCAGCAGTGTGGACACCTTCACAGATACGCAGTATTTT
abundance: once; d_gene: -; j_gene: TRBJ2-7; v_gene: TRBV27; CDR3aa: CASSWGGPRTVAYEQYF; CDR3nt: TGTGCCAGCAGCTGGGGGGGGCCCCGGACAGTAGCCTACGAGCAGTACTTC
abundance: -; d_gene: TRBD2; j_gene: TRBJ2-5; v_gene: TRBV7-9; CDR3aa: CASSARLAQETQYF; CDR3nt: TGTGCCAGCAGCGCCAGACTAGCCCAAGAGACCCAGTACTTC
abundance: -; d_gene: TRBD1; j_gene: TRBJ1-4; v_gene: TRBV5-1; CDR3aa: CASSLVGTGEEKLFF; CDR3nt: TGCGCCAGCAGCTTGGTTGGGACAGGGGAGGAAAAACTGTTTTTT
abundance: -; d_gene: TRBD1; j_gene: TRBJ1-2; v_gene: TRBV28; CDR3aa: CASSSKTGGWYGYTF; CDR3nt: TGTGCCAGCAGTTCAAAAACAGGGGGGTGGTATGGCTACACCTTC
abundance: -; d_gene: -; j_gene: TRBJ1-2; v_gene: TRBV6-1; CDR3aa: CASSEATIVVVSVYTF; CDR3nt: TGTGCCAGCAGTGAAGCTACGATTGTTGTTGTTTCGGTCTACACCTTC
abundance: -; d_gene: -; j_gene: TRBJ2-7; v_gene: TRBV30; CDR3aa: CAWSGTLTYEQYF; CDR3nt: TGTGCCTGGAGTGGGACACTTACCTACGAGCAGTACTTC
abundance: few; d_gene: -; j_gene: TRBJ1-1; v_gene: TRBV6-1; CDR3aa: CASAPTGRTFF; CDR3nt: TGTGCCAGCGCCCCTACGGGGAGAACTTTCTTT
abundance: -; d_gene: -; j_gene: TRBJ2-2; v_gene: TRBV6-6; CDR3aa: CASLLERDRGELFF; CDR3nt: TGTGCCAGCCTCCTAGAGAGGGATAGGGGGGAGCTGTTTTTT
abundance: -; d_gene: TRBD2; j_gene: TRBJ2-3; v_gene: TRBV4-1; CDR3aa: CASSQVPSGGAADTQYF; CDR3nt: TGCGCCAGCAGCCAAGTCCCTAGCGGGGGGGCCGCAGATACGCAGTATTTT
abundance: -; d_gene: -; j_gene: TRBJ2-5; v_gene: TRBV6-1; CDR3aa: CASNLYQETQYF; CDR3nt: TGTGCCAGCAATCTGTACCAAGAGACCCAGTACTTC
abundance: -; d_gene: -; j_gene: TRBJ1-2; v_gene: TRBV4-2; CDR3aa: CASSQEGRAPTNYGYTF; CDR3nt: TGTGCCAGCAGCCAAGAGGGCAGGGCACCGACTAACTATGGCTACACCTTC
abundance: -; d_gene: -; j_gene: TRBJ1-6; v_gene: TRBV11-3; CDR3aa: CASSLVSGSPLHF; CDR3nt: TGTGCCAGCAGCTTAGTCAGCGGTTCACCCCTCCACTTT